This passage covers 30 T cell receptor beta chains from one sample sequenced in a study of radiotherapy plus CTLA-4 blockade in lung cancer. TCRdb's copy holds only in-frame clones and misses some; the assay was immunoSEQ multiplex PCR. The sample has 35,000 to 50,000 clones, 65% to 70% seen once; the top ten hold 20% to 30%. The sample was peripheral blood, taken from a patient treated with radiotherapy plus ipilimumab. Receptors were obtained from a human donor with non-small cell lung cancer who had a partial response to radiotherapy plus ipilimumab.

The chain is built from TRBV7-9 and TRBJ1-4; D unclear. CDR1 and CDR2 from the germline V gene are SEHNR and FQNEAQ (reference sequence). This CDR3 contains 14 residues. The V gene lost 5 bases and the J gene lost 2 bases, with 9 bases spanning the gap. The CDR3 region is CASSQTLTNEKLFF. CDR3 bases: TGTGCCAGCAGCCAGACATTGACTAATGAAAAACTGTTTTTT.

The table lists this clone with a count of one. This chain joins TRBV27 and TRBJ2-5; D not resolved. The V and J ends lost 6 bases and 0 bases respectively, with 11 bases between them. This CDR3 comprises 14 residues. Germline V gene sequence: CDR1 MNHEY, CDR2 SMNVEV (reference sequence). The CDR3 bases are TGTGCCAGCAGCACCTCCGGGTACCAAGAGACCCAGTACTTC. Translating gives CASSTSGYQETQYF.

The chain employs TRBV6-1 and TRBJ1-3; no reliable D call. CDR3 length: 15 amino acids. The ends were cut back, 2 bases at V and 4 bases at J, with 12 bases in the middle. Germline-derived CDR1 and CDR2 are MNHNS and SASEGT. In DNA, the CDR3 is TGTGCCAGCAGTGAATCCGGATCAGGCGGAAACACCATATATTTT. It encodes CASSESGSGGNTIYF.

This sequence joins TRBV6-1 and TRBJ1-2, with 9 nucleotides matching TRBD1. This CDR3 is 15 amino acids long. The germline gives CDR1 MNHNS, CDR2 SASEGT. J was trimmed by 4 bases and V by 5 bases; bases with no gene match: 8. The CDR3 region is CASSIMDRGGYGYTF. The CDR3, as DNA: TGTGCCAGCAGTATTATGGACAGGGGAGGCTATGGCTACACCTTC.

The DNA for the CDR3 is TGTGCCAGCAGCCTCGGACTAGCGGGGGCCCTGGGAGATACGCAGTATTTT. Translation: CASSLGLAGALGDTQYF. The chain couples TRBV5-8 to TRBJ2-3, with TRBD2 matching 13 bases. Germline V lookup: CDR1 SGHTS, CDR2 YDEGEE. J gave up 5 bases and V 4 bases, and 10 bases lay outside the gene matches. The length of the CDR3 is 17 residues.

This sequence joins TRBV6-5 and TRBJ2-5; D gene uncertain. The end of the DNA is better explained by TRBJ2-7, so the J call may be wrong. Germline values: CDR1 MNHEY, CDR2 SVGAGI. The CDR3 runs to 15 residues. CDR3 DNA: TGTGCCAGCAGTTATCAGCGTATCTCCTCCTACGAGCAGTACTTC. Its translation is CASSYQRISSYEQYF.

This clone was counted between two and nine times. J is TRBJ2-3 and V is TRBV9; TRBD2 matches 11 bases. Germline V gives CDR1 SGDLS, CDR2 YYNGEE. V shed 4 bases, J shed 0 bases, and the junction held 13 bases outside the gene matches. This CDR3 has 19 residues. This CDR3 is CASSSRGLAEPLSTDTQYF. The CDR3 DNA reads as TGTGCCAGCAGCTCTCGGGGACTAGCGGAGCCTCTTAGCACAGATACGCAGTATTTT.

The chain links TRBV15 to TRBJ1-5, with 7 positions matching TRBD1. The CDR3 consists of 16 residues. Germline assignment: CDR1 LNHNV and CDR2 YYDKDF (reference sequence). V shed 3 bases, J shed 4 bases, and the junction held 9 bases outside the gene matches. This chain's CDR3 is CATSSRPGTENQPQHF. CDR3 DNA sequence: TGTGCCACCAGCAGCCGACCCGGGACAGAGAATCAGCCCCAGCATTTT.

Only a few counts were recorded for this clone. The chain has TRBV11-1 and TRBJ2-2; 7 bases agree with TRBD1. J lost 2 bases, V lost 4 bases, and 1 base had no gene match. This CDR3 is built from 14 residues. CDR1 SGHAT and CDR2 FQDESV come from the germline V gene (reference sequence). The CDR3 DNA sequence: TGTGCCAGCAGCTACAGGGGAAACACCGGGGAGCTGTTTTTT. Translation: CASSYRGNTGELFF.

The chain couples TRBV12-5 to TRBJ2-5; TRBD1 aligns across 7 bases. With V trimmed by 6 bases and J by 1 base, 5 bases remained unmatched. Looked up from germline, CDR1 is LGHNT and CDR2 is FRNRAP. The CDR3 loop spans 14 amino acids. The CDR3: CASGAQGIQETQYF. The CDR3 bases are TGTGCTAGTGGCGCACAGGGGATCCAAGAGACCCAGTACTTC. Combining the CDR3 with reference TRBV12-5 and TRBJ2-5 gives the whole variable domain DARVTQTPRHKVTEMGQEVTMRCQPILGHNTVFWYRQTMMQGLELLAYFRNRAPLDDSGMPKDRFSAEMPDATLATLKIQPSEPRDSAVYFCASGAQGIQETQYFGPGTRLLVL.

The chain has TRBV6-5 and TRBJ2-7; TRBD1 agrees at 7 bases. The CDR3 is made up of 14 amino acids. In germline, CDR1 is MNHEY, CDR2 SVGAGI. V was clipped by 6 bases and J by 0 bases; unmatched bases: 5. In DNA, the CDR3 is TGTGCCAGCAGGCGGACAGGAAGCTCCTACGAGCAGTACTTC. Its protein is CASRRTGSSYEQYF.

V gene TRBV19 combines with J gene TRBJ1-5, with no clear D. Looked up from germline, CDR1 is LNHDA and CDR2 is SQIVND (reference sequence). V shed 3 bases and J shed 6 bases, with 12 bases lying between them. The CDR3 covers 14 residues. CDR3 region: CASSIRGVGQPQHF. CDR3 coding DNA: TGTGCCAGTAGTATCCGGGGAGTAGGTCAGCCCCAGCATTTT. Variable domain in full (rest from reference TRBV19 and TRBJ1-5): DGGITQSPKYLFRKEGQNVTLSCEQNLNHDAMYWYRQDPGQGLRLIYYSQIVNDFQKGDIAEGYSVSREKKESFPLTVTSAQKNPTAFYLCASSIRGVGQPQHFGDGTRLSIL.

The chain carries TRBV6-1 and TRBJ2-1; 7 positions agree with TRBD2. Germline CDR1 is MNHNS and CDR2 is SASEGT. The CDR3 consists of 15 residues. V lost 8 bases to trimming and J lost 2 bases; unmatched junction nucleotides: 9. The CDR3 nucleotides read TGTGCCAGCTCCGTCACGCGGGGGACCTACAATGAGCAGTTCTTC. As protein: CASSVTRGTYNEQFF.

The chain joins TRBV5-6 to TRBJ1-2, with 9 bases that match TRBD1. This CDR3 is 14 amino acids long. Germline CDR1 reads SGHDT; CDR2 reads YYEEEE. V lost 0 bases, J lost 6 bases, and 3 bases stayed unmatched. The CDR3 DNA is TGTGCCAGCAGCTTGGATGACAGGGGGAATGGCTACACCTTC. The encoded protein is CASSLDDRGNGYTF.

J is TRBJ1-4 and V is TRBV30, with 7 bases lining up with TRBD1. The germline V gene encodes CDR1 GTSNPN and CDR2 SVGIG (reference sequence). This CDR3 comprises 14 residues. The trim removed 4 bases at V and 8 bases at J, leaving 10 bases unmatched. In nucleotides, the CDR3 is TGTGCCTGGACCCATGACAGGGTTCGGGAAAAACTGTTTTTT. The encoded protein is CAWTHDRVREKLFF.

V usage is TRBV20-1 and J usage is TRBJ1-1; D unresolved. The ends were cut back, 1 base at V and 6 bases at J, with 6 bases in the middle. CDR1 DFQATT and CDR2 SNEGSKA come from the germline V gene (reference sequence). This CDR3 is 11 amino acids long. The CDR3 coding sequence is TGCAGTGCTAGAGCTAAAGCTGAAGCTTTCTTT. It encodes CSARAKAEAFF.

The CDR3 sequence is CASSPLAGSSYNEQFF. For the CDR3, the DNA is TGTGCCAGCAGTCCCCTAGCGGGAAGCTCCTACAATGAGCAGTTCTTC. The rearrangement links TRBV27 to TRBJ2-1, with 9 nucleotides matching TRBD2. V shed 5 bases and J 0 bases; nucleotides not matched to a gene: 5. The germline gives CDR1 MNHEY, CDR2 SMNVEV (reference sequence). CDR3 length: 16 residues.

The chain links TRBV2 to TRBJ2-3; tentative D call: TRBD1 (5 bases). The V gene lost 7 bases and the J gene lost 2 bases, with 13 bases spanning the gap. Germline V gene data show CDR1 as SNHLY and CDR2 as FYNNEI. The CDR3 consists of 14 residues. The CDR3 is CASIRVLSTDTQYF. The CDR3 DNA sequence: TGTGCCAGCATCAGGGTCCTTTCCACAGATACGCAGTATTTT. The whole variable domain, remainder taken from reference TRBV2 and TRBJ2-3, is EPEVTQTPSHQVTQMGQEVILRCVPISNHLYFYWYRQILGQKVEFLVSFYNNEISEKSEIFDDQFSVERPDGSNFTLKIRSTKLEDSAMYFCASIRVLSTDTQYFGPGTRLTVL.

This clone has just a few counts. The rearrangement joins TRBV6-5 to TRBJ1-4; TRBD1 matches at 9 bases. J lost 11 bases, V lost 1 base, and 11 bases had no gene match. CDR3 size: 16 residues. The germline V gene encodes CDR1 MNHEY and CDR2 SVGAGI. The CDR3 DNA sequence: TGTGCCAGCAGTTACTACCCAGGGACAGGGTCATCGAAACTGTTTTTT. It codes for CASSYYPGTGSSKLFF.

This clone was seen only a few times. The J gene is TRBJ2-4, the V gene TRBV2; TRBD1 aligns across 7 bases. The J segment lost 1 base and the V segment lost 7 bases, leaving 10 bases of the junction unmatched. Germline CDR1 SNHLY, CDR2 FYNNEI. The CDR3 loop spans 16 amino acids. As DNA, the CDR3 is TGTGCCAGCAATGAGGGGGCGTTTGGCGCCAAAAACATTCAGTACTTC. Its protein is CASNEGAFGAKNIQYF. The whole variable domain, remainder taken from reference TRBV2 and TRBJ2-4, is EPEVTQTPSHQVTQMGQEVILRCVPISNHLYFYWYRQILGQKVEFLVSFYNNEISEKSEIFDDQFSVERPDGSNFTLKIRSTKLEDSAMYFCASNEGAFGAKNIQYFGAGTRLSVL.

This clone was seen only once. The CDR3 reads CASSQSSGANTGELFF. In DNA, the CDR3 is TGCGCCAGCAGCCAAAGTTCGGGGGCGAACACCGGGGAGCTGTTTTTT. J is TRBJ2-2 and V is TRBV4-1, with D possibly being TRBD2 (6 bases). The CDR3 consists of 16 residues. From germline, CDR1 is MGHRA and CDR2 YSYEKL. V was cut by 2 bases and J by 0 bases, with 10 bases left in between.

The V and J genes are TRBV19 and TRBJ2-7; 7 bases are a match to TRBD2. J was trimmed by 1 base and V by 6 bases; bases with no gene match: 12. Germline V gene lookup returns CDR1 LNHDA and CDR2 SQIVND (reference sequence). The CDR3 contains 16 residues. The CDR3 DNA reads as TGTGCCAGTAGAGGTCCAGGGTTGCGGGGGTCCTACGAGCAGTACTTC. It specifies CASRGPGLRGSYEQYF.

The gene calls are TRBV2 and TRBJ2-3; 13 nucleotides match TRBD2. This CDR3 region has 15 residues. Germline V gene lookup returns CDR1 SNHLY and CDR2 FYNNEI. The trim removed 8 bases at V and 6 bases at J, leaving 8 bases unmatched. The CDR3 coding sequence is TGTGCCAGCGGGCAGACTAGCGGGGGGCGCGATACGCAGTATTTT. As protein: CASGQTSGGRDTQYF.

The rearrangement links TRBV19 to TRBJ2-7; TRBD1 might be the D (7 bases). This CDR3 spans 16 amino acids. Trimming pared 0 bases from V and 3 bases from J, leaving 15 bases between. From germline, CDR1 is LNHDA and CDR2 SQIVND (reference sequence). As DNA, the CDR3 is TGTGCCAGTAGTATAGACGCGGGGACAGTAAACTACGAGCAGTACTTC. Its translation: CASSIDAGTVNYEQYF.

The rearrangement uses TRBV12-5 and TRBJ2-7; 7 positions match TRBD1. The V gene's germline CDR1 is LGHNT and CDR2 FRNRAP. The CDR3 has 13 residues. V gave up 7 bases and J gave up 3 bases; unmatched junction bases: 6. The CDR3 DNA follows: TGTGCTAGTGCCAGGGACAGTTACTACGAGCAGTACTTC. Translating it yields CASARDSYYEQYF.

V and J are TRBV5-6 and TRBJ1-6; unclear D gene. Trimming pared 3 bases from V and 6 bases from J, leaving 4 bases between. Germline V gene data show CDR1 as SGHDT and CDR2 as YYEEEE. CDR3 length: 12 amino acids. The chain's CDR3 is CASSSRNSPLHF. The CDR3 DNA reads as TGTGCCAGCAGCTCCCGTAATTCACCCCTCCACTTT.

The V and J genes are TRBV7-2 and TRBJ1-5; 8 bases are a match to TRBD1. The CDR3 is made up of 15 amino acids. The germline V gene has CDR1 SGHTA and CDR2 FQGNSA. V lost 3 bases to trimming and J lost 4 bases; unmatched junction nucleotides: 5. The CDR3 sequence is CASSFAGTGNQPQHF. The CDR3 DNA follows: TGTGCCAGCAGCTTTGCCGGGACAGGTAATCAGCCCCAGCATTTT.

By proportion, this clone is medium-sized. This chain joins TRBV5-1 and TRBJ2-7, with 7 bases aligning to TRBD1. The CDR3 spans 14 residues. Germline lookup yields CDR1 SGHRS and CDR2 YFSETQ. The J segment lost 3 bases and the V segment lost 5 bases, leaving 8 bases of the junction unmatched. CDR3 nucleotides: TGCGCCAGCAGGCCCCAGGGGGTCGGCTACGAGCAGTACTTC. It encodes CASRPQGVGYEQYF.

The V gene is TRBV15, the J gene TRBJ2-3, with D possibly TRBD1 on 6 matching bases. The CDR3 has 15 residues. Deletions cut 5 bases from V and 0 bases from J, with 12 bases between. CDR1 and CDR2 (germline): LNHNV, YYDKDF (reference sequence). CDR3 bases: TGTGCCACCAGCGGCGGACAGTCGAGCACAGATACGCAGTATTTT. Amino acids: CATSGGQSSTDTQYF.

This clone showed up just a few times. The chain links TRBV30 to TRBJ1-1, with D unresolved. V was trimmed by 0 bases and J by 10 bases, leaving 15 bases between them. Looked up from germline, CDR1 is GTSNPN and CDR2 is SVGIG (reference sequence). The CDR3 is made up of 13 amino acids. The CDR3 sequence is CAWSVRVGWTAFF. CDR3 DNA sequence: TGTGCCTGGAGTGTGAGGGTTGGGTGGACAGCTTTCTTT.